This is a list of T cell receptor beta chains from one sample in a study of long-term antiretroviral therapy in people with HIV. Profiling relied on immunoSEQ multiplex PCR, and the TCRdb table lists in-frame clones only, not all of them. The sample carries about 22,000 clones, 70% to 90% recorded once. The sequencing used unsorted PBMCs, collected 1.3 years after starting antiretroviral therapy. The receptors stem from a man aged 55 to 69 with HIV. Each CDR3 is given with its conserved first and last residue. The order of the fields is V gene, clone size, D gene, J gene, CDR3 protein, CDR3 DNA. D genes are given only for firm matches. Only part of the rows carry a size: once, few, many, or a class if the clone is expanded.

v_call: TRBV9; clone_size: NA; d_call: NA; j_call: TRBJ2-1; cdr3_aa: CASSPSSTAYEQFF; cdr3_nt: TGTGCCAGCAGCCCCAGTAGTACGGCTTATGAGCAGTTCTTC
v_call: TRBV5-4; clone_size: NA; d_call: NA; j_call: TRBJ1-1; cdr3_aa: CASSSPGEADSF; cdr3_nt: TGTGCCAGCAGCTCCCCAGGCGAGGCAGATTCCTTT
v_call: TRBV2; clone_size: NA; d_call: TRBD1; j_call: TRBJ2-2; cdr3_aa: CASSELGQVNTGELFF; cdr3_nt: TGTGCCAGCAGTGAACTTGGACAGGTGAACACCGGGGAGCTGTTTTTT
v_call: TRBV6-5; clone_size: NA; d_call: NA; j_call: TRBJ1-2; cdr3_aa: CARESLYGYTF; cdr3_nt: TGTGCCAGGGAGTCTCTTTATGGCTACACCTTC
v_call: TRBV7-8; clone_size: NA; d_call: NA; j_call: TRBJ1-2; cdr3_aa: CASSPIRQSSSYVYTF; cdr3_nt: TGTGCCAGCAGCCCAATTCGACAGTCATCATCTTATGTCTACACCTTC
v_call: TRBV11-1; clone_size: NA; d_call: TRBD2; j_call: TRBJ2-3; cdr3_aa: CASSSRAGGKGDTQYF; cdr3_nt: TGTGCCAGCAGCTCGCGGGCGGGGGGGAAAGGAGATACGCAGTATTTT
v_call: TRBV6-1; clone_size: NA; d_call: TRBD1; j_call: TRBJ2-7; cdr3_aa: CATTWGTGDYEQYF; cdr3_nt: TGTGCCACCACATGGGGGACAGGGGACTACGAGCAGTACTTC
v_call: TRBV5-5; clone_size: few; d_call: TRBD1; j_call: TRBJ2-2; cdr3_aa: CASSRRGRGTGELFF; cdr3_nt: TGTGCCAGCAGCCGCAGGGGGCGGGGCACCGGGGAGCTGTTTTTT
v_call: TRBV11-2; clone_size: NA; d_call: NA; j_call: TRBJ1-4; cdr3_aa: CASSLEQGAEKLFF; cdr3_nt: TGTGCCAGCAGCTTAGAGCAGGGAGCCGAAAAACTGTTTTTT
v_call: TRBV4-1; clone_size: NA; d_call: TRBD2; j_call: TRBJ2-7; cdr3_aa: CASSPHPQGRGGIEQYF; cdr3_nt: TGCGCCAGCAGCCCCCACCCGCAGGGGCGGGGGGGCATCGAGCAGTACTTC
v_call: TRBV18; clone_size: NA; d_call: TRBD2; j_call: TRBJ2-5; cdr3_aa: CASSPRFASGSVQETQYF; cdr3_nt: TGTGCCAGCTCACCAAGGTTCGCGAGCGGGAGTGTCCAAGAGACCCAGTACTTC
v_call: TRBV10-3; clone_size: NA; d_call: TRBD2; j_call: TRBJ2-1; cdr3_aa: CAISDSGGPSYNEQFF; cdr3_nt: TGTGCCATCAGTGACTCGGGAGGTCCCTCCTACAATGAGCAGTTCTTC
v_call: TRBV6-5; clone_size: NA; d_call: TRBD1; j_call: TRBJ2-5; cdr3_aa: CASSYSLDRGQETQYF; cdr3_nt: TGTGCCAGCAGTTACTCCCTCGACAGGGGCCAAGAGACCCAGTACTTC
v_call: TRBV27; clone_size: NA; d_call: NA; j_call: TRBJ2-7; cdr3_aa: CASSLSDGVEQYF; cdr3_nt: TGTGCCAGCAGTTTATCCGATGGAGTCGAGCAGTACTTC
v_call: TRBV5-3; clone_size: NA; d_call: TRBD2; j_call: TRBJ2-3; cdr3_aa: CARSAKGLAATDTQYF; cdr3_nt: TGTGCCAGAAGCGCGAAAGGACTAGCGGCCACAGATACGCAGTATTTT
v_call: TRBV27; clone_size: NA; d_call: NA; j_call: TRBJ2-1; cdr3_aa: CASSWLMGEQFF; cdr3_nt: TGTGCCAGCAGTTGGCTGATGGGTGAGCAGTTCTTC
v_call: TRBV14; clone_size: NA; d_call: TRBD2; j_call: TRBJ2-3; cdr3_aa: CASSQDGGGTQYF; cdr3_nt: TGTGCCAGCAGCCAAGACGGGGGGGGGACGCAGTATTTT
v_call: TRBV7-2; clone_size: few; d_call: NA; j_call: TRBJ2-1; cdr3_aa: CASSPTPSVGQFF; cdr3_nt: TGTGCCAGCAGCCCTACACCTAGCGTTGGGCAGTTCTTC
v_call: TRBV5-4; clone_size: NA; d_call: TRBD2; j_call: TRBJ2-3; cdr3_aa: CASSLVLAGDTDTQYF; cdr3_nt: TGTGCCAGCAGCTTGGTTTTAGCGGGAGACACAGATACGCAGTATTTT
v_call: TRBV19; clone_size: large; d_call: NA; j_call: TRBJ2-7; cdr3_aa: CASSWGLASSYEQYF; cdr3_nt: TGTGCCAGTAGTTGGGGGCTAGCAAGCTCCTACGAGCAGTACTTC